One sample yielded the 18 T cell receptor beta chains listed below, sequenced in a study of cytomegalovirus exposure and HLA in healthy donors. Vbeta (60) and Jbeta (13) primers were used in the PCR. The data were produced by immunoSEQ multiplex PCR, yet TCRdb's version contains in-frame clones alone and is incomplete. The sample lists more than 85,000 clones; about 73% were seen once. The sequenced sample consisted of PBMCs. All receptors derive from a woman in her twenties or thirties in good health and CMV-seronegative.

This chain links TRBV6-5 with TRBJ2-2; unclear D gene. CDR1 is MNHEY, CDR2 SVGAGI, per germline. V lost 1 base and J 5 bases, leaving 8 bases between the germline ends. CDR3 length: 14 amino acids. The DNA for the CDR3 is TGTGCCAGCAGTTACTACTCTGCAACCGGGGAGCTGTTTTTT. As protein: CASSYYSATGELFF.

V usage is TRBV19 and J usage is TRBJ2-7; 7 bases line up with TRBD2. V lost 8 bases, J lost 3 bases, and 10 bases stayed unmatched. The germline V gene has CDR1 LNHDA and CDR2 SQIVND (reference sequence). This CDR3 is 14 amino acids long. CDR3 protein: CASARSGTNYEQYF. The DNA of the CDR3 is TGTGCCAGTGCCCGCTCCGGGACTAACTACGAGCAGTACTTC.

The rearrangement uses TRBV11-2 and TRBJ2-1; 14 positions agree with TRBD2. From germline, CDR1 is SGHAT and CDR2 FQNNGV. Trimming removed 5 bases from V and 10 bases from J; junction bases left unmatched: 7. The CDR3 is 15 residues long. CDR3 amino acids: CASSPTSGRAGEQFF. CDR3 DNA: TGTGCCAGCAGCCCGACTAGCGGGAGGGCCGGGGAGCAGTTCTTC.

The chain links TRBV28 to TRBJ1-3; 7 bases map to TRBD1. In germline, CDR1 is MDHEN, CDR2 SYDVKM. V was pared by 8 bases and J by 1 base, with 5 bases of the junction left unmatched. The CDR3 has 14 residues. The CDR3 bases are TGTGCCAGCCAGGGGGACAGATCTGGAAACACCATATATTTT. Encoded protein: CASQGDRSGNTIYF.

This chain uses TRBV15 with TRBJ1-5; no definite D call. V lost 5 bases and J 4 bases, leaving 9 bases between the germline ends. The CDR3 loop spans 13 amino acids. Germline CDR1 is LNHNV and CDR2 is YYDKDF (reference sequence). The CDR3 reads CATSPSLNQPQHF. The CDR3 DNA follows: TGTGCCACCAGCCCGAGCCTTAATCAGCCCCAGCATTTT.

This clone was seen a single time. V gene TRBV5-1 combines with J gene TRBJ1-1, with D hard to call. CDR3 size: 15 residues. V lost 0 bases, J lost 0 bases, and 9 bases lay in between. CDR1 SGHRS and CDR2 YFSETQ come from the germline V gene. This CDR3 is CASSLELGVNTEAFF. The CDR3 DNA is TGCGCCAGCAGCTTGGAGCTAGGAGTGAACACTGAAGCTTTCTTT.

This chain connects TRBV15 to TRBJ2-7; maybe TRBD2 (5 bases). V was clipped by 1 base and J by 7 bases, with 23 bases between them. Germline V gene data show CDR1 as LNHNV and CDR2 as YYDKDF (reference sequence). This CDR3 spans 17 amino acids. The CDR3 is CATSRGSSLGEREEQYF. CDR3 bases: TGTGCCACCAGCAGAGGCTCCAGCCTCGGCGAGAGGGAAGAGCAGTACTTC.

This chain links TRBV7-9 with TRBJ2-7; D is perhaps TRBD1 (5 bases). Trimming shortened V by 4 bases and J by 3 bases, and 13 bases separated the two germline ends. In germline, CDR1 is SEHNR, CDR2 FQNEAQ (reference sequence). CDR3 size: 14 residues. The DNA of the CDR3 is TGTGCCAGCAGCTATAGCTTGCAGGGCTACGAGCAGTACTTC. This codes for CASSYSLQGYEQYF.

This chain connects TRBV5-1 to TRBJ2-7; 7 positions agree with TRBD2. Germline V lookup: CDR1 SGHRS, CDR2 YFSETQ. The ends lost 0 bases at V and 2 bases at J; junction bases unmatched: 2. This CDR3 is 14 amino acids long. The CDR3 coding sequence is TGCGCCAGCAGCTTGGCGGGAGGTACCTACGAGCAGTACTTC. It specifies CASSLAGGTYEQYF.

The chain couples TRBV6-6 to TRBJ2-2, with 8 bases aligning to TRBD2. V was clipped by 6 bases and J by 1 base; unmatched bases: 4. This CDR3 is built from 15 residues. Germline CDR1 is MNHNY and CDR2 is SVGAGI (reference sequence). The CDR3 protein is CASRTSGRNTGELFF. For the CDR3, the DNA is TGTGCCAGCAGAACTAGCGGTAGGAACACCGGGGAGCTGTTTTTT.

CDR3 in amino acids: CSVVIAGGPHEQYF. CDR3 coding DNA: TGCAGCGTGGTCATAGCGGGAGGTCCCCACGAGCAGTACTTC. The gene calls are TRBV29-1 and TRBJ2-7; 10 bases agree with TRBD2. Germline values: CDR1 SQVTM, CDR2 ANQGSEA. V was clipped by 6 bases and J by 5 bases; unmatched bases: 10. This CDR3 has 14 amino acids.

J is TRBJ2-7 and V is TRBV6-5; the D is unclear. Per the germline V gene, CDR1 is MNHEY and CDR2 is SVGAGI. The CDR3 has 13 residues. V shed 8 bases and J shed 3 bases, with 14 bases lying between them. Here the CDR3 DNA reads TGTGCCAGCGCCGACATGATAAGCTACGAGCAGTACTTC. It codes for CASADMISYEQYF.

The chain has TRBV28 and TRBJ1-5; TRBD1 might be the D (5 bases). The CDR3 is made up of 16 amino acids. Trimming pared 6 bases from V and 2 bases from J, leaving 17 bases between. Germline lookup yields CDR1 MDHEN and CDR2 SYDVKM. In DNA, the CDR3 is TGTGCCAGCAGGAACGCCCCGACCAGGGGCAATCAGCCCCAGCATTTT. This encodes CASRNAPTRGNQPQHF.

The CDR3: CASSIAPGRGQGYTF. The CDR3 DNA sequence: TGTGCCAGTAGTATAGCCCCGGGAAGGGGGCAAGGCTACACCTTC. This sequence joins TRBV19 and TRBJ1-2, with TRBD1 identical over 7 bases. This CDR3 is built from 15 residues. The V segment lost 1 base and the J segment 8 bases; nucleotides outside the gene matches: 10. Germline loops: CDR1 LNHDA, CDR2 SQIVND (reference sequence).

This clone was counted only a few times. J is TRBJ2-3 and V is TRBV6-4; perhaps TRBD1 as D (6 bases). Per germline, CDR1 MRHNA and CDR2 SNTAGT. The CDR3 runs 14 residues. Trimming left V 3 bases short and J 1 base short, with 8 bases between. CDR3: CASSDAGGTDTQYF. CDR3 nucleotide sequence: TGTGCCAGCAGTGATGCAGGGGGCACAGATACGCAGTATTTT.

This chain connects TRBV6-6 to TRBJ1-1; D ambiguous. V lost 10 bases, J lost 5 bases, and 14 bases lay in between. Germline V gives CDR1 MNHNY, CDR2 SVGAGI (reference sequence). The CDR3 extends over 12 amino acids. This chain's CDR3 is CATHRGGTEAFF. The CDR3 region has the DNA TGTGCCACTCACCGGGGAGGGACTGAAGCTTTCTTT.

About this clone itself: A junction boundary mismatches the germline segment, possibly from a read error. Other nucleotide sequences in the sample specify the same CDR3. This chain uses TRBV4-2 with TRBJ2-3; 9 positions match TRBD2. Germline V gives CDR1 LGHNA, CDR2 YNFKEQ. The CDR3 covers 16 residues. As DNA, the CDR3 is TGTGCTAGCAGCCAAGAAGTAGCGGGAGAAACAGATACGCAGTATTTT. The encoded protein is CASSQEVAGETDTQYF.

The rearrangement uses TRBV29-1 and TRBJ2-7, with 12 bases matching TRBD1. This CDR3 is built from 14 residues. CDR1 and CDR2 from the germline V gene are SQVTM and ANQGSEA. The junction had 10 bases not matched to a gene; V was cut back by 8 bases and J by 5 bases. The CDR3 protein is CSYTGTGGGHEQYF. The CDR3 DNA follows: TGCAGCTATACCGGGACAGGGGGCGGCCACGAGCAGTACTTC.